This T cell receptor beta chain appears in the sequencing data of a study of blood T cell repertoires in COVID-19. In the original analysis: Reference gene primer amplification gave estimated nucleated cell counts. Assay used: immunoSEQ multiplex PCR; TCRdb lists only in-frame clones, some missing. Clone size and the V and J calls come from that table; the DNA yielded D and trimming. The sample lists roughly 70,000 clones; roughly 91% were seen once. The CDR3 is 12 amino acids. Germline lookup yields CDR1 MDHEN and CDR2 SYDVKM. Trimming stripped 6 bases from V and 6 bases from J, with 12 bases between.

This chain uses TRBV28 with TRBJ2-7; D unclear. The receptor was derived from a woman of 80 years or more with active or convalescent COVID-19. Sample: peripheral blood. The CDR3 nucleotides read TGTGCCAGCAGGATGAATGGGCCCGAGCAGTACTTC. Protein product: CASRMNGPEQYF.